The rows below give T cell receptor beta chains drawn from one sample of a study of technical replicates of blood from a few donors. Here immunoSEQ multiplex PCR was the method, and the copy in TCRdb shows in-frame clones only, minus some. Among some 83,000 clones, approximately 92% were seen once, and the ten largest hold over 0.2%. Sequenced sample: T cells isolated from PBMCs. The receptors shown here come from a human donor in good health. The CDR3 runs from the conserved cysteine through the conserved F or W. Each record gives: J gene, D gene, V gene, CDR3 protein. A D gene is named only where the DNA matches it firmly.

TRBJ1-1,TRBD1,TRBV29-1,CSALKTGAEAFF
TRBJ2-5,TRBD1,TRBV15,CATSRVGQGFETQYF
TRBJ1-4,TRBD1,TRBV2,CASSGGQGVEKLFF
TRBJ1-1,TRBD1,TRBV27,CASSLSTGDAATEAFF
TRBJ1-2,TRBD1,TRBV20-1,CSAFTGDGYTF
TRBJ2-1,TRBD1,TRBV10-1,CASSAAPGQGYNEQFF
TRBJ2-7,TRBD1,TRBV5-1,CASSAPGGAITYEQYF
TRBJ2-7,TRBD1,TRBV19,CASSEGQSSYEQYF
TRBJ2-2,.,TRBV11-2,CASRSVQGHYTGELFF
TRBJ1-4,.,TRBV4-2,CASSQRGGDEKLFF
TRBJ2-7,TRBD1,TRBV19,CASSSSRTGRTYEQYF
TRBJ1-4,.,TRBV2,CASSEAQAGVRLFF
TRBJ1-1,.,TRBV7-3,CASNFLPVREAFF
TRBJ2-7,TRBD1,TRBV13,CASSHGTGESYEQYF
TRBJ1-3,.,TRBV7-2,CASSLEWARSGNTIYF
TRBJ1-5,.,TRBV28,CASSFETDYNQPQHF
TRBJ2-5,TRBD1,TRBV19,CASSISGFVTGRVQETQYF
TRBJ2-1,TRBD1,TRBV25-1,CASSEPGQGYGSEQFF
TRBJ2-5,.,TRBV7-8,CASSPNPEETQYF
TRBJ2-7,TRBD2,TRBV2,CASSYTTGTSGTYEQYF
TRBJ2-1,.,TRBV9,CASSVGLGGSYNEQFF
TRBJ2-2,.,TRBV27,CASTKPLTGELFF
TRBJ2-1,.,TRBV7-9,CASSYSHGSYNEQFF
TRBJ2-7,.,TRBV5-6,CASRNGNRPKDEQYF
TRBJ2-2,TRBD2,TRBV4-1,CASSQDTSGGLWNTGELFF
TRBJ1-2,TRBD1,TRBV5-4,CASSFSYRQGLYGYTF
TRBJ2-3,.,TRBV18,CASSSDTPRLSSTDTQYF
TRBJ2-1,.,TRBV7-2,CASSLVGGEYNEQFF
TRBJ1-2,TRBD1,TRBV5-4,CASGGQGARSGYTF
TRBJ1-1,TRBD1,TRBV7-9,CASSPGQGARF
TRBJ2-7,TRBD2,TRBV5-4,CASSSGLAEYEQYF
TRBJ2-1,TRBD2,TRBV4-1,CASSQGERGGSYNEQFF
TRBJ1-2,.,TRBV7-9,CASSAVAYGYTF
TRBJ1-4,.,TRBV29-1,CSAGPSGGEKLFF
TRBJ1-1,TRBD1,TRBV5-1,CASSFGTGGFVTEAFF
TRBJ2-5,.,TRBV7-6,CASSLQYQETQYF
TRBJ1-2,TRBD1,TRBV30,CAWSVGQGLLNYGYTF
TRBJ1-3,.,TRBV6-5,CASSYAQGSGNTIYF
TRBJ2-5,.,TRBV5-1,CASSLTGAYQETQYF
TRBJ2-1,TRBD2,TRBV7-6,CASSFGLAGSYNEQFF
TRBJ1-3,TRBD1,TRBV10-1,CASSELGGAGNTIYF
TRBJ2-3,TRBD1,TRBV4-1,CASTRDPGGTDTQYF
TRBJ1-5,.,TRBV6-5,CASSTGQSMSPQHF
TRBJ2-3,TRBD2,TRBV28,CASTGGYAGTDTQYF
TRBJ1-1,.,TRBV6-5,CASSGGNTEAFF
TRBJ1-1,TRBD1,TRBV7-9,CASSLVPGQGFNTEAFF
TRBJ2-3,.,TRBV5-4,CASSLGTSTDTQYF
TRBJ1-1,.,TRBV6-5,CASSYSAENTEAFF
TRBJ1-1,TRBD1,TRBV5-5,CASSRTGVEGTEAFF
TRBJ2-1,.,TRBV9,CASSSTYNEQFF
TRBJ2-2,.,TRBV9,CASSFMGGPNTGELFF
TRBJ2-7,.,TRBV5-4,CASSLDRGSYEQYF
TRBJ2-6,.,TRBV2,CASRGLSSGANVLTF
TRBJ2-5,TRBD1,TRBV27,CASSLSRQGAEQETQYF
TRBJ1-2,TRBD1,TRBV6-5,CASSPQGQGGGYTF